Listed below are T cell receptor beta chains from one sample, sequenced in a study of cytomegalovirus exposure and HLA in healthy donors. Assay: immunoSEQ multiplex PCR; the TCRdb copy retains only in-frame clones and omits some. Seen here are about 120,000 clones, about three fifths observed once, and the top ten hold more than 6.5%. The specimen was PBMCs. Every receptor here comes from a woman aged 40 to 55 in good health and CMV-seropositive. Both conserved end residues are part of each CDR3. Each record gives: CDR3 length, clone size, D gene, V gene, J gene, CDR3 DNA, CDR3 protein. D genes are given only for firm matches. Clone size, where shown, is once, few, many, or a class for clones that have expanded.

17	-	-	TRBV21-1	TRBJ1-2	TGTGCCAGCAGCCACTTAAAACCACAGGGCGTGATTGTTGGCTACACCTTC	CASSHLKPQGVIVGYTF
16	-	-	TRBV5-6	TRBJ2-3	TGTGCCAGCAGCTCGAGTCCGACGGGGGTCACAGATACGCAGTATTTT	CASSSSPTGVTDTQYF
11	-	-	TRBV7-6	TRBJ2-1	TGTGCCAGCAGCTCGGACAATGAGCAGTTCTTC	CASSSDNEQFF
17	-	TRBD2	TRBV7-2	TRBJ2-7	TGTGCCAGCAGCTTAGTCGGATTGGGGGGGAGCTCCTACGAGCAGTACTTC	CASSLVGLGGSSYEQYF
13	once	TRBD1	TRBV30	TRBJ2-7	TGTGCCTGGAGTCCTGACAGGGTCAACGAGCAGTACTTC	CAWSPDRVNEQYF
14	-	-	TRBV2	TRBJ1-6	TGTGCCAGCAGTGGGGGCAGAAGAAATTCACCCCTCCACTTT	CASSGGRRNSPLHF
13	few	TRBD1	TRBV19	TRBJ2-7	TGTGCCACCGCACCCGACAGGGGAGGCGAGCAGTACTTC	CATAPDRGGEQYF
14	-	-	TRBV4-2	TRBJ2-5	TGTGCCAGCAGCCAAGATGGGGCTGATAGGACCCAGTACTTC	CASSQDGADRTQYF
20	-	TRBD2	TRBV19	TRBJ2-7	TGTGCCAGTAGTATAGATCTGCTTCCGGGACTAGCGGAGATCTCCTACGAGCAGTACTTC	CASSIDLLPGLAEISYEQYF
14	-	-	TRBV6-1	TRBJ1-6	TGTGCCAGCACCGACAGCTCCTATAATTCACCCCTCCACTTT	CASTDSSYNSPLHF
13	few	TRBD1	TRBV28	TRBJ1-2	TGTGCCAGCAGTTTGGGACAGGGTAGGGGCTACACCTTC	CASSLGQGRGYTF
19	-	TRBD2	TRBV19	TRBJ2-3	TGTGCCAGTAGTACGGGACTAGCGGGGGGCCTTTATGGGACAGATACGCAGTATTTT	CASSTGLAGGLYGTDTQYF
14	-	-	TRBV11-2	TRBJ2-7	TGTGCCAGCAGCTTAGGACGGGGTCCCTACGAGCAGTACTTC	CASSLGRGPYEQYF
12	once	TRBD2	TRBV23-1	TRBJ2-7	TGCGCCACTCTAACGGGGGGCTACGAGCAGTACTTC	CATLTGGYEQYF
12	-	-	TRBV18	TRBJ1-2	TGTGCCAGCTCACCAGAGAACTATGGCTACACCTTC	CASSPENYGYTF
13	-	-	TRBV7-9	TRBJ2-7	TGTGCCAGCAGCTTAGCCGGAGGGCACGAGCAGTACTTC	CASSLAGGHEQYF
13	-	-	TRBV14	TRBJ1-6	TGTGCCAGCAGCCCGCGGAGGGATTCACCCCTCCACTTT	CASSPRRDSPLHF
15	-	-	TRBV5-1	TRBJ1-6	TGCGCCAGCAGCCTGTGGGGGAGAGGGGGTTCACCCCTCCACTTT	CASSLWGRGGSPLHF
14	once	-	TRBV18	TRBJ2-7	TGTGCCAGCTCACCACCGTCCAGTGCCTACGAGCAGTACTTC	CASSPPSSAYEQYF
13	-	-	TRBV30	TRBJ1-1	TGTGCCTGGAGTGTACTTAGGGGACTTGAAGCTTTCTTT	CAWSVLRGLEAFF
16	few	-	TRBV7-9	TRBJ2-1	TGTGCCAGCAGCTTTTCCCAGACGGGACTTACCGATGAGCAGTTCTTC	CASSFSQTGLTDEQFF
12	-	-	TRBV11-1	TRBJ2-3	TGTGCCAGCAGCTTGGGCTTGGATACGCAGTATTTT	CASSLGLDTQYF
12	-	-	TRBV28	TRBJ2-4	TGTGCAAGCAGGGTCGGCAAAAACATTCAGTACTTC	CASRVGKNIQYF
12	few	-	TRBV11-3	TRBJ1-1	TGTGCCAGCAGCCTACCTCTGGCTGAAGCTTTCTTT	CASSLPLAEAFF
13	-	-	TRBV7-8	TRBJ2-7	TGTGCCAGCAGCTTAGGTGGCACCTACGAGCAGTACTTC	CASSLGGTYEQYF
14	-	-	TRBV6-4	TRBJ2-3	TGTGCCAGCAGTGAAGGGGGTAGGACAGATACGCAGTATTTT	CASSEGGRTDTQYF
12	-	TRBD1	TRBV6-6	TRBJ1-2	TGTGCCAGCAGTCCAACAGGGGAGGGCTACACCTTC	CASSPTGEGYTF
12	-	-	TRBV10-1	TRBJ2-1	TGCGCCAGGGCCAAGGACTGCAATGAGCAGTTCTTC	CARAKDCNEQFF
17	-	-	TRBV2	TRBJ1-6	TGTGCCAGCAGTGATAGCGGGGCAGGGGCAAATAATTCACCCCTCCACTTT	CASSDSGAGANNSPLHF
15	-	-	TRBV7-6	TRBJ1-1	TGTGCCAGCAGCCTCGGCAGCGGACCGAACACTGAAGCTTTCTTT	CASSLGSGPNTEAFF
13	-	TRBD1	TRBV5-1	TRBJ1-1	TGCGCCAGCACCGACAGGGAAGGCACTGAAGCTTTCTTT	CASTDREGTEAFF
14	-	TRBD1	TRBV19	TRBJ2-7	TGTGCCAGTAGCAAACAAGCGACAGGGGACGAGCGGTACTTC	CASSKQATGDERYF
13	-	TRBD1	TRBV6-1	TRBJ2-5	TGTGCCAGCAGCATTATCAGGGGGGAGACCCAGTACTTC	CASSIIRGETQYF
16	few	TRBD1	TRBV4-2	TRBJ2-7	TGTGCCAGCAGCCAAGAATGGGCAGGGGGCCGCTACGAGCAGTACTTC	CASSQEWAGGRYEQYF
11	once	-	TRBV11-2	TRBJ2-7	TGTGCCAGCAGCCAACGACAAGAGCAGTACTTC	CASSQRQEQYF
13	-	-	TRBV5-4	TRBJ1-1	TGTGCCAGCAGCTTGGGAGGGGGTGATGAAGCTTTCTTT	CASSLGGGDEAFF
17	-	TRBD1	TRBV9	TRBJ1-2	TGTGCCAGCAGCGTAGCTCCACGGGACAGGGGTTACTATGGCTACACCTTC	CASSVAPRDRGYYGYTF
14	-	TRBD2	TRBV27	TRBJ2-1	TGTGCCAGCAGTCCGGGGACTAGCGAGAATGAGCAGTTCTTC	CASSPGTSENEQFF